A single sample is the source of the 17 T cell receptor beta chains below, sequenced in a study of CXCR3-negative and CXCR3-positive naive CD8 T cells. UMI-labeled 5' RACE yielded the TRB cDNA libraries. Reprocessing the 5' RACE reads, TCRdb reports a single entry for every CDR3 protein and omits DNA. This sample's table reports roughly 39,000 distinct CDR3 sequences. The specimen was memory CD8+ T cells from blood. These receptors all come from a human donor in good health. Some clones in this sample may be carry-over from other donors' samples.

The chain uses TRBV7-9 and TRBJ2-7. CDR1 and CDR2 (germline): SEHNR, FQNEAQ (reference sequence). The CDR3 has 12 residues. CDR3 residues: CASTPSSYEQYF.

The chain has TRBV9 and TRBJ1-1. Germline values: CDR1 SGDLS, CDR2 YYNGEE. This CDR3 region has 15 residues. The CDR3 loop is CASSPSPTMNTEAFF. The entire variable domain, with the rest obtained from reference TRBV9 and TRBJ1-1, is as follows: DSGVTQTPKHLITATGQRVTLRCSPRSGDLSVYWYQQSLDQGLQFLIQYYNGEERAKGNILERFSAQQFPDLHSELNLSSLELGDSALYFCASSPSPTMNTEAFFGQGTRLTVV.

The chain's CDR3 is CSAKRTRTSGGLETQYF. This sequence joins TRBV20-1 and TRBJ2-5; TCRdb's assignment of TRBD2 cannot be checked, as there is no DNA. This CDR3 is built from 17 residues. Germline CDR1 is DFQATT and CDR2 is SNEGSKA (reference sequence).

The chain has TRBV18 and TRBJ2-7; no DNA is available, so the TRBD1 call from TCRdb remains unchecked. Looked up from germline, CDR1 is KGHSH and CDR2 is LQKENI. The CDR3 consists of 15 residues. The CDR3 region is CASSTLGTGSREQYF.

This rearrangement joins TRBV7-2 to TRBJ1-5; checking the TCRdb D call of TRBD1 is not possible without DNA. Germline CDR1 reads SGHTA; CDR2 reads FQGNSA. The CDR3 runs to 14 residues. The CDR3 loop is CASSLEGGRQPQHF.

The V gene is TRBV23-1, the J gene TRBJ1-5; the TRBD1 assignment by TCRdb is unverifiable without DNA. TRBV23-1 carries the ORF label, with uncertain function. The CDR3 totals 17 residues. This CDR3 is CASSSPSWTGRDQPQHF.

The chain has TRBV10-3 and TRBJ1-1; TCRdb indicates TRBD1, and absent DNA this call remains unverified. Germline V gene data show CDR1 as ENHRY and CDR2 as SYGVKD. This CDR3 is built from 16 residues. CDR3 residues: CAISDVDRTPNTEAFF.

This chain connects TRBV7-9 to TRBJ2-1; TCRdb proposes TRBD2, but this gene call is untestable without DNA. The germline gives CDR1 SEHNR, CDR2 FQNEAQ (reference sequence). This CDR3 has 16 amino acids. The CDR3 sequence: CASSLPLAGVSNEQFF.

The chain joins TRBV2 to TRBJ2-3. Germline V CDR1 and CDR2: SNHLY, FYNNEI. The CDR3 runs to 14 residues. The CDR3 loop reads CASSEGEMSDTQYF.

The V and J genes are TRBV5-6 and TRBJ2-3; as DNA is missing, the TRBD1 call by TCRdb cannot be tested. Germline assignment: CDR1 SGHDT and CDR2 YYEEEE. The CDR3 is 16 residues long. CDR3 residues: CASSRQTGWGTDTQYF.

The chain couples TRBV12-3 or TRBV12-4 to TRBJ1-6. The CDR3 covers 14 residues. CDR3 sequence reads: CASSMGDSYSPLHF.

CDR3 sequence: CASSESGVSEQFF. The rearrangement links TRBV10-2 to TRBJ2-1. Germline V gene data show CDR1 as WSHSY and CDR2 as SAAADI. This CDR3 comprises 13 residues.

The chain is built from TRBV5-1 and TRBJ1-1; TCRdb's D call of TRBD1 is untestable without DNA. This CDR3 contains 16 residues. CDR1 and CDR2 from the germline V gene are SGHRS and YFSETQ. The CDR3 reads CASSLEAGGAGTEAFF. The full variable domain, completed using reference TRBV5-1 and TRBJ1-1, is KAGVTQTPRYLIKTRGQQVTLSCSPISGHRSVSWYQQTPGQGLQFLFEYFSETQRNKGNFPGRFSGRQFSNSRSEMNVSTLELGDSALYLCASSLEAGGAGTEAFFGQGTRLTVV.

This sequence joins TRBV28 and TRBJ2-1; lacking DNA, the TRBD1 call made by TCRdb goes unchecked. Looked up from germline, CDR1 is MDHEN and CDR2 is SYDVKM. The length of the CDR3 is 13 residues. Here the CDR3 reads CASSLRDYNEQFF.

The V gene is TRBV7-2, the J gene TRBJ2-1; the TRBD2 assignment by TCRdb is unverifiable without DNA. The CDR3 runs 15 residues. The germline V gene has CDR1 SGHTA and CDR2 FQGNSA. The chain's CDR3 is CASSPGLYSYNEQFF.

The chain recombines TRBV14 with TRBJ2-7; TCRdb names TRBD1, which stays unverified in the absence of DNA. CDR1 is SGHDN and CDR2 is FVKESK in the germline V gene. This CDR3 spans 14 amino acids. CDR3 sequence reads: CASSHRRNRRERYF.

The chain uses TRBV13 and TRBJ1-2. The germline gives CDR1 PRHDT, CDR2 FYEKMQ (reference sequence). The CDR3 has 13 amino acids. The CDR3 spells CASSLGDDYGYTF.